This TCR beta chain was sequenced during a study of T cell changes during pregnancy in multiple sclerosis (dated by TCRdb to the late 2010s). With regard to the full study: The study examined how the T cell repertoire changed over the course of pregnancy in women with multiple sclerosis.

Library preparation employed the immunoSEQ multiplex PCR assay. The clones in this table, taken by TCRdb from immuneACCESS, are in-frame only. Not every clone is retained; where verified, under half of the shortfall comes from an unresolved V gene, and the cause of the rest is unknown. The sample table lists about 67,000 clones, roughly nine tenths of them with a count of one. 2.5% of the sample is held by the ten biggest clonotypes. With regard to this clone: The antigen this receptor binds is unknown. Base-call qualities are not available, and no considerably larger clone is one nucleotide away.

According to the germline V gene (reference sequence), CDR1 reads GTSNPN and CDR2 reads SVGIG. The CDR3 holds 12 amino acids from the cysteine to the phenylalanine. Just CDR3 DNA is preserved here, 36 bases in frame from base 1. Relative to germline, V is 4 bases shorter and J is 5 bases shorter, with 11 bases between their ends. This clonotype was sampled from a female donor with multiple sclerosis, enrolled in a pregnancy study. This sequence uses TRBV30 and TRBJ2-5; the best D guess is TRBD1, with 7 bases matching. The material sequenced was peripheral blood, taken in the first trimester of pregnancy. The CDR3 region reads CAWTGGTETQYF. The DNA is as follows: TGTGCCTGGACAGGGGGGACGGAGACCCAGTACTTC.